This passage covers 28 T cell receptor beta chains from one sample sequenced in a study of blood T cell repertoires in COVID-19 (TCRdb year 2020). The receptor library was made with the immunoSEQ multiplex PCR assay. TCRdb obtained this table from immuneACCESS and retained in-frame rearrangements with V and J assigned. These tables miss some clones; where compared with another copy, unresolved V genes account for less than half of the shortfall, and the remainder is unexplained. Within this sample are under 300,000 clones, with just under 90% of them counted one time only. 3.7% of the sample belongs to the ten largest clones. Source material: peripheral blood. All receptors come from a woman in her thirties or forties with acute or convalescent COVID-19.

The gene calls are TRBV6-6 and TRBJ2-2; D gene uncertain. V was clipped by 2 bases and J by 0 bases, with 10 bases between them. The CDR3 runs to 16 residues. Germline V gene lookup returns CDR1 MNHNY and CDR2 SVGAGI (reference sequence). The CDR3 spells CASSYGADANTGELFF. In DNA, the CDR3 is TGTGCCAGCAGTTACGGTGCGGATGCGAACACCGGGGAGCTGTTTTTT.

This clone has just one count. This chain links TRBV7-6 with TRBJ2-5; the D is unclear. From germline, CDR1 is SGHVS and CDR2 FNYEAQ. The CDR3 totals 15 residues. The V gene lost 0 bases and the J gene lost 4 bases, with 12 bases spanning the gap. The CDR3: CASSLATLTGETQYF. The CDR3 coding sequence is TGTGCCAGCAGCTTAGCGACGTTAACGGGAGAGACCCAGTACTTC.

Only a few counts were recorded for this clone. The V call is TRBV24-1, the J call TRBJ1-2; D unresolved. V was trimmed by 3 bases and J by 4 bases, leaving 8 bases between them. Germline-derived CDR1 and CDR2 are KGHDR and SFDVKD. The CDR3 is made up of 13 amino acids. DNA of the CDR3: TGTGCCACCAGTGATGGCGGGGTCTATGGCTACACCTTC. This gives the protein CATSDGGVYGYTF.

This CDR3 is CASSLSRLSWGTRTDTQYF. The CDR3 DNA reads as TGTGCCAGCAGCTTAAGCAGGTTATCCTGGGGGACACGTACAGATACGCAGTATTTT. The rearrangement links TRBV11-2 to TRBJ2-3, with D possibly being TRBD1 (6 bases). Germline CDR1 is SGHAT and CDR2 is FQNNGV. The CDR3 runs to 19 residues. With 2 bases removed from V and 3 bases from J, the gap between germline ends came to 24 bases.

This chain joins TRBV6-5 and TRBJ2-1; 7 positions agree with TRBD1. Looked up from germline, CDR1 is MNHEY and CDR2 is SVGAGI. The CDR3 is 14 amino acids. V dropped 9 bases and J dropped 6; count of bases not matched to a gene: 11. In nucleotides, the CDR3 is TGTGCCAGTTCCAGTAGGGGGCAAACCAATGAGCAGTTCTTC. Its protein product is CASSSRGQTNEQFF.

This chain joins TRBV3-1 (or the pseudogene TRBV3-2) and TRBJ2-2; 12 bases are shared with TRBD1. The germline CDR1 and CDR2 sequences are LGHDT and YNNKEL (reference sequence). CDR3 size: 19 residues. V gave up 1 base and J gave up 3 bases; unmatched junction bases: 9. The CDR3 nucleotides read TGTGCCAGCAGCCAAGGCCCCCGGGACAGGGGGCGGTACACCGGGGAGCTGTTTTTT. This encodes CASSQGPRDRGRYTGELFF.

The chain combines TRBV29-1 with TRBJ1-1, with TRBD1 matching over 7 bases. Germline values: CDR1 SQVTM, CDR2 ANQGSEA. J gave up 0 bases and V 7 bases, and 8 bases lay outside the gene matches. The CDR3 is 14 amino acids. The CDR3: CSGGETGLNTEAFF. The CDR3, as DNA: TGCAGCGGAGGGGAGACAGGGCTGAACACTGAAGCTTTCTTT.

The chain carries TRBV18 and TRBJ1-1; a possible D gene is TRBD1 (5 bases). The germline gives CDR1 KGHSH, CDR2 LQKENI. This CDR3 has 12 residues. V was trimmed by 3 bases and J by 8 bases, leaving 10 bases between them. CDR3 in DNA: TGTGCCAGCTCACCGGGAGGGGCCGAAGCTTTCTTT. Amino acid sequence: CASSPGGAEAFF. The variable domain in full, with the rest retrieved from reference TRBV18 and TRBJ1-1, is NAGVMQNPRHLVRRRGQEARLRCSPMKGHSHVYWYRQLPEEGLKFMVYLQKENIIDESGMPKERFSAEFPKEGPSILRIQQVVRGDSAAYFCASSPGGAEAFFGQGTRLTVV.

This clone was seen a few times. CDR3 residues: CASSKEETSGTYEQYV. The CDR3, as DNA: TGTGCCAGCAGCAAAGAAGAGACTAGCGGGACCTACGAGCAGTACGTC. The J gene is TRBJ2-7, the V gene TRBV21-1; the table calls TRBD2, which could not be checked here. TRBV21-1 is a listed pseudogene. The CDR3 consists of 16 residues.

Turning to this clone: This sample also contains other DNA sequences that code for the same CDR3. V gene TRBV5-1 combines with J gene TRBJ1-2; 7 nucleotides match TRBD1. V lost 0 bases to trimming and J lost 6 bases; unmatched junction nucleotides: 5. CDR1 SGHRS and CDR2 YFSETQ come from the germline V gene. The CDR3 contains 14 residues. CDR3 coding DNA: TGCGCCAGCAGCTTGGGACAGGGAGGTAATGGCTACACCTTC. Translating gives CASSLGQGGNGYTF.

This chain uses TRBV5-1 with TRBJ1-1; TRBD1 might be the D (5 bases). The germline gives CDR1 SGHRS, CDR2 YFSETQ. CDR3 length equals 15 residues. Trimming took off 0 bases at V and 2 bases at J, with 11 bases between the two ends. CDR3 sequence (DNA): TGCGCCAGCAGCTTGGGCCCCACAGGAAACACTGAAGCTTTCTTT. The encoded protein is CASSLGPTGNTEAFF.

The rearrangement links TRBV4-2 to TRBJ2-5, with a tentative D call TRBD2 (6 bases). The V end was cut by 0 bases, the J end by 2 bases, with 16 bases between. Germline V lookup: CDR1 LGHNA, CDR2 YNFKEQ. The CDR3 sequence is 17 residues long. The CDR3 DNA reads TGTGCCAGCAGCCAAGACGGCGGGGCCGAGCTTCAAGAGACCCAGTACTTC. Amino acid sequence: CASSQDGGAELQETQYF.

The rearrangement joins TRBV19 to TRBJ1-4, with D unclear. The CDR3 contains 16 residues. Per the germline V gene, CDR1 is LNHDA and CDR2 is SQIVND (reference sequence). Trimming pared 3 bases from V and 8 bases from J, leaving 19 bases between. Here the CDR3 DNA reads TGTGCCAGTAGTATCCGGGGTGGAGGGCTTGCGGAAAAACTGTTTTTT. Translated: CASSIRGGGLAEKLFF.

The chain combines TRBV9 with TRBJ2-1; the match to TRBD2 covers 12 bases. CDR1 and CDR2 from the germline V gene are SGDLS and YYNGEE. The CDR3 length is 18 residues. V was clipped by 4 bases and J by 0 bases; unmatched bases: 8. CDR3 nucleotides: TGTGCCAGCAGCCCGGGACTAGCGGGTTCCAGCTCCTACAATGAGCAGTTCTTC. Translated, it gives CASSPGLAGSSSYNEQFF.

DNA for the CDR3: TGTGCCAGCAACTCCCCAGGGGAACGCTATGGCTACACCTTC. Translating gives CASNSPGERYGYTF. The chain recombines TRBV9 with TRBJ1-2; weak D call: TRBD1 (6 bases). The CDR3 has 14 amino acids. Germline values: CDR1 SGDLS, CDR2 YYNGEE. V lost 6 bases and J 4 bases, leaving 16 bases between the germline ends.

The rearrangement links TRBV6-5 to TRBJ2-6; unclear D gene. This CDR3 contains 15 residues. V was shortened by 3 bases and J by 2 bases, with 8 bases between the two germline ends. Germline lookup yields CDR1 MNHEY and CDR2 SVGAGI. The CDR3 bases are TGTGCCAGCAGTTATGCAGGCCCTGGGGCCAACGTCCTGACTTTC. This translates into CASSYAGPGANVLTF.

The rearrangement uses TRBV18 and TRBJ2-3, with TRBD2 identical over 11 bases. The junction had 5 bases not matched to a gene; V was cut back by 3 bases and J by 0 bases. Germline lookup yields CDR1 KGHSH and CDR2 LQKENI. The CDR3 covers 17 residues. The CDR3 region has the DNA TGTGCCAGCTCACCGGGTCTAGCGGGGGGAAGCACAGATACGCAGTATTTT. Residues: CASSPGLAGGSTDTQYF.

The DNA for the CDR3 is TGTGCCAGCAGCGTAGGGTGGGGACAGGCTGCCGGGGAGCTGTTTTTT. The encoded protein is CASSVGWGQAAGELFF. The chain is built from TRBV9 and TRBJ2-2, with TRBD1 matching over 8 bases. V trimming: 0 bases; J trimming: 6 bases; junction bases outside the gene matches: 7. The CDR3 is 16 residues long. Germline assignment: CDR1 SGDLS and CDR2 YYNGEE.

The V gene is TRBV3-1 (or the pseudogene TRBV3-2), the J gene TRBJ1-2; TRBD1 agrees at 9 bases. The CDR3 runs to 15 residues. V lost 3 bases and J lost 11; bases outside the gene matches: 13. Germline V CDR1 and CDR2: LGHDT, YNNKEL (reference sequence). The CDR3 here is CASSHLSRTGEGYTF. The CDR3 DNA reads TGTGCCAGCAGCCATCTCTCTAGGACAGGGGAAGGGTACACCTTC.

This clone was seen once. This chain joins TRBV10-3 and TRBJ1-6, with 8 bases matching TRBD1. V was clipped by 6 bases and J by 10 bases; unmatched bases: 5. The CDR3 runs 13 residues. Germline V gene data show CDR1 as ENHRY and CDR2 as SYGVKD. The CDR3 loop reads CAIRTDRESPLHF. The CDR3 DNA is TGTGCCATCAGGACGGACAGGGAGTCACCCCTCCACTTT.

This chain joins TRBV24-1 and TRBJ1-2; 7 bases match TRBD1. CDR1 and CDR2 from the germline V gene are KGHDR and SFDVKD. The CDR3 consists of 15 residues. The trim removed 4 bases at V and 4 bases at J, leaving 8 bases unmatched. The CDR3 nucleotides read TGTGCCACCAGTGAGACAGGGCCCGAGGTCTATGGCTACACCTTC. It codes for CATSETGPEVYGYTF.

The chain employs TRBV24-1 and TRBJ2-3; D is uncertain. The CDR3 is 14 amino acids. Germline V gene lookup returns CDR1 KGHDR and CDR2 SFDVKD. V dropped 3 bases and J dropped 4 bases, with 10 bases sitting between them. CDR3 sequence (DNA): TGTGCCACCAGTGATGAATCCGGTCCAGATACGCAGTATTTT. It is translated as CATSDESGPDTQYF.

The chain is built from TRBV12-2 and TRBJ2-7; the table's D gene call, TRBD2, was not cross checked with the DNA. TRBV12-2 is reported as a pseudogene. This CDR3 is 19 amino acids long. CDR3 residues: CASRPRARCDFSSSYEQYV. CDR3 nucleotide sequence: TGTGCAAGTCGCCCGAGGGCGAGATGCGACTTCTCGAGCTCCTACGAGCAGTACGTC.

The V call is TRBV2, the J call TRBJ2-3; 8 bases align to TRBD1. The germline V gene has CDR1 SNHLY and CDR2 FYNNEI. The CDR3 contains 15 residues. The V gene end was trimmed by 3 bases and the J gene end by 3 bases; junction bases not matched to a gene: 5. The CDR3 nucleotides are TGTGCCAGCAGTGACGGGGACAGGTATACAGATACGCAGTATTTT. It specifies CASSDGDRYTDTQYF. Full variable domain (missing parts from reference TRBV2 and TRBJ2-3): EPEVTQTPSHQVTQMGQEVILRCVPISNHLYFYWYRQILGQKVEFLVSFYNNEISEKSEIFDDQFSVERPDGSNFTLKIRSTKLEDSAMYFCASSDGDRYTDTQYFGPGTRLTVL.

The chain carries TRBV7-6 and TRBJ2-5; 9 nucleotides line up with TRBD2. CDR3 length: 14 amino acids. Looked up from germline, CDR1 is SGHVS and CDR2 is FNYEAQ. V lost 5 bases and J lost 5; bases outside the gene matches: 6. In DNA form, the CDR3 reads TGTGCCAGCAGCAGTCCCGCGGGGGGGGAGACCCAGTACTTC. Translation gives CASSSPAGGETQYF.

This clone has only one observation. V gene TRBV5-1 combines with J gene TRBJ2-1; unclear D gene. The CDR3 spans 13 residues. V gave up 0 bases and J gave up 4 bases, with 5 bases separating them. Germline V gene lookup returns CDR1 SGHRS and CDR2 YFSETQ. As DNA, the CDR3 is TGCGCCAGCAGCTTGGAACTGTACAATGAGCAGTTCTTC. It is translated as CASSLELYNEQFF.

The chain links TRBV7-2 to TRBJ1-2; D gene unclear. The CDR3 has 12 residues. Trimming left V 1 base short and J 5 bases short, with 5 bases between. Per the germline V gene, CDR1 is SGHTA and CDR2 is FQGNSA. The CDR3 DNA reads TGTGCCAGCAGCTTAGGAGGGTATGGCTACACCTTC. Encoded protein: CASSLGGYGYTF.

The V gene is TRBV13, the J gene TRBJ1-1; D unresolved. The CDR3 spans 17 residues. Germline V gene lookup returns CDR1 PRHDT and CDR2 FYEKMQ (reference sequence). The germline V and J ends were trimmed by 5 bases and 6 bases, with 25 bases remaining between them. The CDR3 sequence is CASSRHGIWGSGAEAFF. The CDR3 DNA sequence: TGTGCCAGCAGCAGACATGGAATATGGGGATCGGGAGCTGAAGCTTTCTTT.